The next 18 T cell receptor beta chains were all read from a single sample in a study of T cells in Graves' hyperthyroidism and ophthalmopathy. Regions amplified from RNA transcripts were the TCR beta CDR3 regions. In the first-round RT-PCR of the TCR CDR3, the HTBI primer set was used. TCRdb re-called the multiplex PCR reads with MiXCR, one entry per CDR3 protein. The repertoire holds hundreds of thousands of distinct CDR3 sequences, with 20% to 25% as singletons. Sequencing input: blood. These receptors were collected from a man aged 25-45 years with Graves' ophthalmopathy.

This clonotype has a handful of counts. V is TRBV7-3 and J is TRBJ2-3; 12 bases are shared with TRBD1. V shed 8 bases and J 5 bases; nucleotides not matched to a gene: 11. The CDR3 runs 16 residues. CDR1 is SGHTA and CDR2 is FQGTGA in the germline V gene. Written as DNA, the CDR3 is TGTGCCAGCGGAATTCTGGGACAGGGGGCTGGAGATACGCAGTATTTT. It specifies CASGILGQGAGDTQYF. Supplemented by reference TRBV7-3 and TRBJ2-3, the full variable domain reads GAGVSQTPSNKVTEKGKYVELRCDPISGHTALYWYRQSLGQGPEFLIYFQGTGAADDSGLPNDRFFAVRPEGSVSTLKIQRTERGDSAVYLCASGILGQGAGDTQYFGPGTRLTVL.

The chain recombines TRBV15 with TRBJ1-5; D is possibly TRBD1 (5 bases). V lost 1 base and J 6 bases, leaving 7 bases between the germline ends. This CDR3 is 13 amino acids long. Germline V lookup: CDR1 LNHNV, CDR2 YYDKDF (reference sequence). The CDR3, as DNA: TGTGCCACCAGCAGAGTTGGGACTCAGCCCCAGCATTTT. Its translation is CATSRVGTQPQHF.

The chain is built from TRBV10-3 and TRBJ2-7; TRBD2 matches 14 bases. The V segment lost 8 bases and the J segment 2 bases; nucleotides outside the gene matches: 11. Per germline, CDR1 ENHRY and CDR2 SYGVKD. This CDR3 region has 17 residues. The CDR3 nucleotides are TGTGCCATCGGAGGCAGGGGGGGACTAGCGGGGGCCTACGAGCAGTACTTC. Translating it yields CAIGGRGGLAGAYEQYF.

This clonotype was picked up a small number of times. The chain has TRBV20-1 and TRBJ2-2, with TRBD2 matching 9 bases. CDR1 and CDR2 (germline): DFQATT, SNEGSKA (reference sequence). The trim removed 0 bases at V and 1 base at J, leaving 3 bases unmatched. The CDR3 length is 16 residues. DNA of the CDR3: TGCAGTGCTAGAGAGAGCGGGAGGAAGAACACCGGGGAGCTGTTTTTT. Translating it yields CSARESGRKNTGELFF.

In its sample, this clonotype was seen a few times. This CDR3 is CASSLDLDGYTF. The CDR3 coding sequence is TGCGCCAGCAGCTTGGACTTGGACGGCTACACCTTC. The chain uses TRBV5-1 and TRBJ1-2; no firm D call. This CDR3 has 12 amino acids. Germline CDR1 and CDR2: SGHRS and YFSETQ. The germline V and J ends were trimmed by 0 bases and 8 bases, with 8 bases remaining between them.

This clonotype has just a few counts. The rearrangement uses TRBV20-1 and TRBJ1-1; D is perhaps TRBD1 (6 bases). The CDR3 totals 16 residues. V gave up 1 base and J gave up 1 base, with 16 bases separating them. Germline loops: CDR1 DFQATT, CDR2 SNEGSKA (reference sequence). CDR3 sequence: CSARGLGGATNTEAFF. The CDR3 DNA follows: TGCAGTGCTAGAGGCCTCGGGGGGGCAACGAACACTGAAGCTTTCTTT.

With regard to this clonotype: A much larger clone lies a single base off, so this may be a read error. V usage is TRBV7-8 and J usage is TRBJ1-1; D gene unclear. The CDR3 covers 16 residues. Germline-derived CDR1 and CDR2 are SGHVS and FQNEAQ. Trimming pared 5 bases from V and 1 base from J, leaving 17 bases between. The CDR3 DNA reads TGTGCCAGCAGCCCCGTGGGGTCTATTGGGAACACTGAAGCTTTCTTT. Translation gives CASSPVGSIGNTEAFF.

The V call is TRBV6-2 or TRBV6-3, the J call TRBJ2-7; 7 bases are shared with TRBD2. The CDR3 is 16 amino acids. CDR1 and CDR2 from the germline V gene are MNHEY and SVGEGT. The ends lost 0 bases at V and 3 bases at J; junction bases unmatched: 8. The CDR3 spells CASSYSLREACYEQYF. In nucleotides, the CDR3 is TGTGCCAGCAGTTACTCCCTTCGGGAGGCTTGCTACGAGCAGTACTTC.

This chain uses TRBV7-2 with TRBJ2-1, with TRBD1 as a possible D gene (6 bases). The CDR3 consists of 14 residues. The germline V gene has CDR1 SGHTA and CDR2 FQGNSA. V was shortened by 3 bases and J by 7 bases, with 13 bases between the two germline ends. The CDR3 protein is CASSLARGTNEQFF. For the CDR3, the DNA is TGTGCCAGCAGCTTGGCCAGGGGCACGAATGAGCAGTTCTTC. Looking up the rest from reference TRBV7-2 and TRBJ2-1 gives the full variable domain: GAGVSQSPSNKVTEKGKDVELRCDPISGHTALYWYRQSLGQGLEFLIYFQGNSAPDKSGLPSDRFSAERTGGSVSTLTIQRTQQEDSAVYLCASSLARGTNEQFFGPGTRLTVL.

This clonotype was seen once. The chain uses TRBV5-4 and TRBJ2-5, with TRBD2 identical over 10 bases. The germline V gene encodes CDR1 SGHNT and CDR2 YYREEE (reference sequence). This CDR3 is 16 amino acids long. V shed 0 bases and J 4 bases; nucleotides not matched to a gene: 6. CDR3 sequence reads: CASSLESGRAGETQYF. CDR3 bases: TGTGCCAGCAGCTTGGAAAGCGGGAGGGCCGGAGAGACCCAGTACTTC.

V and J are TRBV3-1 and TRBJ1-6; possibly TRBD1 for D (5 bases). This CDR3 comprises 14 residues. Trimming stripped 0 bases from V and 8 bases from J, with 8 bases between. Germline V CDR1 and CDR2: LGHDT, YNNKEL (reference sequence). This chain's CDR3 is CASSQEQDYSPLHF. In DNA, the CDR3 is TGTGCCAGCAGCCAAGAACAGGACTATTCACCCCTCCACTTT.

CDR3: CASSHDRGGYNSPLHF. The CDR3 DNA follows: TGTGCCAGCAGTCACGACAGGGGAGGCTATAATTCACCCCTCCACTTT. J is TRBJ1-6 and V is TRBV27; 8 bases are a match to TRBD1. CDR3 length equals 16 residues. Per the germline V gene, CDR1 is MNHEY and CDR2 is SMNVEV (reference sequence). The J segment lost 3 bases and the V segment lost 5 bases, leaving 6 bases of the junction unmatched.

Many counts were recorded for this clonotype. The J gene is TRBJ2-1, the V gene TRBV11-2; no definite D call. The CDR3 sequence is 16 residues long. Germline V gives CDR1 SGHAT, CDR2 FQNNGV. V lost 5 bases and J lost 3, with 17 bases in between. DNA of the CDR3: TGTGCCAGCAGCCCCCCGCACGGCTCCCTCTACAATGAGCAGTTCTTC. As protein: CASSPPHGSLYNEQFF.

Many counts were recorded for this clonotype. The V and J genes are TRBV28 and TRBJ2-5; 15 bases map to TRBD2. Germline values: CDR1 MDHEN, CDR2 SYDVKM. V was clipped by 6 bases and J by 0 bases; unmatched bases: 8. CDR3 length: 18 amino acids. CDR3 region: CASSRTSGRGGYQETQYF. CDR3 coding DNA: TGTGCCAGCAGCCGGACTAGCGGGAGGGGCGGGTACCAAGAGACCCAGTACTTC.

This clonotype showed up just a few times. V gene TRBV7-2 combines with J gene TRBJ2-7; 8 nucleotides line up with TRBD1. In germline, CDR1 is SGHTA, CDR2 FQGNSA. This CDR3 comprises 16 residues. Losses at the gene ends were 5 bases for V and 2 bases for J; bases not matched to a gene: 11. CDR3 DNA: TGTGCCAGCAGCCGATCAACCGGGACAGGAACCTACGAGCAGTACTTC. This codes for CASSRSTGTGTYEQYF.

This clonotype was detected only a few times. J is TRBJ2-1 and V is TRBV24-1; unclear D gene. Germline V CDR1 and CDR2: KGHDR, SFDVKD. Deletions cut 5 bases from V and 15 bases from J, with 16 bases between. The CDR3 is 12 amino acids. The CDR3 nucleotides are TGTGCCACCAGTGCCACTCCCAGTGCGTTGTTCTTC. It is translated as CATSATPSALFF.

This clonotype was observed a handful of times. The chain combines TRBV7-8 with TRBJ2-1, with 10 bases aligning to TRBD2. This CDR3 contains 20 residues. The germline CDR1 and CDR2 sequences are SGHVS and FQNEAQ. After removal of 2 bases from V and 6 bases from J, the junction contained 19 bases not matched to a gene. CDR3 in DNA: TGTGCCAGCAGCTTATTGGTGGCTAGCGGGAGAGGATCGCCCATCAATGAGCAGTTCTTC. Its translation is CASSLLVASGRGSPINEQFF.

This clonotype was seen at least ten times. J is TRBJ2-2 and V is TRBV28; no clear D. Germline V lookup: CDR1 MDHEN, CDR2 SYDVKM. The CDR3 loop spans 12 amino acids. Trimming removed 3 bases from V and 4 bases from J, with 3 bases in between. The CDR3 region is CASSFRTGELFF. The CDR3 DNA follows: TGTGCCAGCAGTTTTCGCACCGGGGAGCTGTTTTTT. The full variable domain, in which reference TRBV28 and TRBJ2-2 provide the parts outside the CDR3, is DVKVTQSSRYLVKRTGEKVFLECVQDMDHENMFWYRQDPGLGLRLIYFSYDVKMKEKGDIPEGYSVSREKKERFSLILESASTNQTSMYLCASSFRTGELFFGEGSRLTVL.